This is a list of T cell receptor beta chains from one sample in a study of cytomegalovirus exposure and HLA in healthy donors. Profiling relied on immunoSEQ multiplex PCR, and the TCRdb table lists in-frame clones only, not all of them. This table has 110,000 or so clones, around four fifths appearing once. Input material: PBMCs. The origin of the receptors is a woman between 40 and 55 years old in good health and CMV-seropositive. Each CDR3 is given without its conserved first and last residue. The order of the fields is J gene, V gene, D gene, CDR3 protein. A D gene is named only where the DNA matches it firmly.

>TRBJ2-7|TRBV7-9|TRBD1
ASSVRQGNHEQY
>TRBJ2-1|TRBV10-1|NA
ASSGIGTYNEQF
>TRBJ1-5|TRBV25-1|NA
ASSDGTRGNQPQH
>TRBJ2-1|TRBV5-4|TRBD1
ACGWDRGYYEQF
>TRBJ2-7|TRBV5-4|NA
ASSLGRNSYEQY
>TRBJ1-3|TRBV5-1|NA
ASSSEERGNTIY
>TRBJ2-7|TRBV9|TRBD2
ASSAYLGGTYEQY
>TRBJ1-2|TRBV27|TRBD1
ASSLLGTGRIGYT
>TRBJ2-1|TRBV28|TRBD2
ASSVAGSYNEQF
>TRBJ2-2|TRBV4-2|TRBD2
ASSQPPGASGSGELF
>TRBJ1-1|TRBV27|NA
ASSLYRGQFMNTEAF
>TRBJ2-7|TRBV19|TRBD2
ASSSTSGSGEQY
>TRBJ1-4|TRBV4-1|TRBD1
TSSQPGQKRADEKLF
>TRBJ1-6|TRBV2|TRBD1
ASSQRDSMIRNNSPLH
>TRBJ2-3|TRBV27|NA
ASMGLTPEDTQY
>TRBJ2-1|TRBV28|TRBD2
ASRILAIYNEQF
>TRBJ2-2|TRBV10-3|TRBD2
AISVGTSGSSGTGELF
>TRBJ2-7|TRBV5-4|NA
ASSSSGLYEQY
>TRBJ2-1|TRBV2|NA
ASLRFTSRRRGNEQF
>TRBJ1-1|TRBV27|NA
ASSLSQITEAF
>TRBJ2-2|TRBV5-5|TRBD1
ASSFQVQGSTGELF
>TRBJ1-6|TRBV7-6|TRBD1
ASSLVAEGQTIGMSYNSPLH
>TRBJ1-2|TRBV7-9|NA
ASSPDS
>TRBJ1-2|TRBV7-9|NA
SSSFAGGYT
>TRBJ2-1|TRBV6-5|NA
ASSPGNEQF
>TRBJ2-5|TRBV7-7|TRBD2
ASSFSSGGEETQY
>TRBJ1-5|TRBV19|NA
ASTVGGGNQPQH
>TRBJ2-2|TRBV6-1|NA
ASRDWGVLGELF
>TRBJ2-7|TRBV7-9|NA
ASSALREQY
>TRBJ2-7|TRBV5-4|TRBD1
ASSLGQGAYEQY
>TRBJ2-7|TRBV10-3|TRBD1
AIRDRVPYEQY
>TRBJ2-7|TRBV4-3|TRBD1
ASSRVSPRQGVYEQY
>TRBJ2-2|TRBV11-2|NA
ASSLFSVVNTGELF
>TRBJ2-1|TRBV5-1|NA
ASVDNSNEQF
>TRBJ1-6|TRBV6-5|TRBD1
ASSWDRANSPLH
>TRBJ2-6|TRBV7-9|NA
ASSSHRVRVSGANVLT
>TRBJ1-1|TRBV6-5|NA
ASSLNSNTEAF
>TRBJ2-7|TRBV21-1|NA
ASSKLESMGTSGSGSYEQY
>TRBJ2-1|TRBV4-3|NA
ASSQAGGELNEQF
>TRBJ2-7|TRBV7-6|NA
ASSLLSVREGEQY
>TRBJ1-5|TRBV19|NA
ASSLDSRPREDQPQH
>TRBJ1-1|TRBV5-1|TRBD1
ASSFRGQGATEAF
>TRBJ1-4|TRBV18|NA
ASSPGPNEKLF
>TRBJ2-1|TRBV15|NA
ATSSQQDNEQF
>TRBJ2-1|TRBV10-3|TRBD2
AVGTSGRESSYNEQF
>TRBJ1-3|TRBV7-2|NA
ASSLGLSGNTIY
>TRBJ2-4|TRBV2|NA
ASSPWGPKNIQY
>TRBJ2-7|TRBV7-6|NA
ASSLGWAPTTYEQY
>TRBJ1-5|TRBV28|NA
ASSFEAGHQPQH
>TRBJ1-1|TRBV28|NA
ASSPLLGANTEAF
>TRBJ1-6|TRBV28|TRBD1
ASRRTGFSPLH
>TRBJ1-6|TRBV28|NA
ASSPPGGAGDNSPLH
>TRBJ1-4|TRBV18|NA
ASSPGGEATNEKLF
>TRBJ1-1|TRBV5-1|NA
ASSLILGQPEAF